This T cell receptor beta chain came from a study of blood T cell repertoires in COVID-19. Study-wide background: COVID-19 samples collected from the United States, Italy and Spain covered acute and convalescent phases.

This CDR3 has 13 amino acids. The V gene's germline CDR1 is LNHDA and CDR2 SQIVND (reference sequence). J gave up 6 bases and V 9 bases, and 1 base lay outside the gene matches. Original methodology: Reference gene primers were amplified, and this amplification served to estimate nucleated cell counts. Repertoires were generated with immunoSEQ multiplex PCR, while TCRdb's copy carries only in-frame clones and drops some. The V and J calls and clone size are taken from that table; D and trimming were inferred from the DNA. This table has about 150,000 clones, 85% to 90% appearing once. The chain carries TRBV19 and TRBJ2-3; 15 bases fit TRBD2. Sequenced material: peripheral blood. The receptor was derived from a man between 45 and 60 years old who had recovered from COVID-19. As DNA, the CDR3 is TGTGCCAGCGGACTAGCGGGGGGGGATACGCAGTATTTT. Encoded protein: CASGLAGGDTQYF.